Below, 23 T cell receptor beta chains from the same sample are listed, as sequenced in a study of cytomegalovirus exposure and HLA in healthy donors. Assay: immunoSEQ multiplex PCR; the TCRdb copy retains only in-frame clones and omits some. Of under 250,000 clones in the sample, around nine tenths are singletons; the top ten hold about 2.8%. Specimen: PBMCs. These receptors were obtained from a man younger than 35 in good health and CMV-seronegative.

The chain recombines TRBV4-1 with TRBJ1-2; D ambiguous. CDR3 length: 14 residues. V was pared by 1 base and J by 4 bases, with 10 bases between. Germline V gene data show CDR1 as MGHRA and CDR2 as YSYEKL. The CDR3, as DNA: TGCGCCAGCAGCCAAGGGGCTGCTACCTATGGCTACACCTTC. Amino acid sequence: CASSQGAATYGYTF.

This rearrangement joins TRBV28 to TRBJ2-3, with D hard to call. The V and J ends lost 9 bases and 0 bases respectively, with 10 bases between them. The germline CDR1 and CDR2 sequences are MDHEN and SYDVKM. The length of the CDR3 is 13 residues. CDR3 sequence reads: CASMYPSTDTQYF. The CDR3 DNA reads as TGTGCCAGTATGTATCCTAGCACAGATACGCAGTATTTT. The full variable domain, completed using reference TRBV28 and TRBJ2-3, is DVKVTQSSRYLVKRTGEKVFLECVQDMDHENMFWYRQDPGLGLRLIYFSYDVKMKEKGDIPEGYSVSREKKERFSLILESASTNQTSMYLCASMYPSTDTQYFGPGTRLTVL.

Only one count was recorded for this clone. V and J are TRBV30 and TRBJ1-2; 7 nucleotides agree with TRBD1. After removal of 6 bases from V and 5 bases from J, the junction contained 18 bases not matched to a gene. The CDR3 contains 16 residues. CDR1 and CDR2 (germline): GTSNPN, SVGIG (reference sequence). CDR3 protein: CACQMGQTGMGYGYTF. CDR3 sequence (DNA): TGTGCCTGCCAGATGGGACAGACGGGGATGGGTTATGGCTACACCTTC.

V is TRBV19 and J is TRBJ1-2; 7 nucleotides align to TRBD1. The CDR3 is 14 residues long. With V trimmed by 6 bases and J by 3 bases, 7 bases remained unmatched. The germline CDR1 and CDR2 sequences are LNHDA and SQIVND (reference sequence). The CDR3 DNA reads as TGTGCCAGTAGGAAATCAGGGACAGACTATGGCTACACCTTC. It is translated as CASRKSGTDYGYTF. Using reference TRBV19 and TRBJ1-2 for the parts outside the CDR3, the full variable domain is DGGITQSPKYLFRKEGQNVTLSCEQNLNHDAMYWYRQDPGQGLRLIYYSQIVNDFQKGDIAEGYSVSREKKESFPLTVTSAQKNPTAFYLCASRKSGTDYGYTFGSGTRLTVV.

This clone was recorded a few times. The rearrangement joins TRBV18 to TRBJ1-1; maybe TRBD1 (6 bases). The CDR3 is made up of 14 amino acids. In germline, CDR1 is KGHSH, CDR2 LQKENI. V lost 3 bases, J lost 4 bases, and 12 bases lay in between. The DNA for the CDR3 is TGTGCCAGCTCACCCGTCGGACAGTCCACTGAAGCTTTCTTT. It specifies CASSPVGQSTEAFF.

The chain carries TRBV19 and TRBJ1-5, with 8 bases fitting TRBD1. The CDR3 is 13 amino acids. CDR1 is LNHDA and CDR2 is SQIVND in the germline V gene (reference sequence). The V segment lost 9 bases and the J segment 9 bases; nucleotides outside the gene matches: 10. The CDR3 nucleotides read TGTGCCAGCCAAGACCAGGGGGCAGGGCCCCAGCATTTT. The encoded protein is CASQDQGAGPQHF.

This chain links TRBV15 with TRBJ2-7; the match to TRBD2 covers 10 bases. Germline CDR1 and CDR2: LNHNV and YYDKDF (reference sequence). Unmatched junction bases numbered 6, after V lost 3 bases and J lost 4 bases. The CDR3 has 15 residues. The CDR3 DNA reads as TGTGCCACCAGCAGGATACTAGCGGGACGTTACGAGCAGTACTTC. The encoded protein is CATSRILAGRYEQYF.

The chain employs TRBV27 and TRBJ2-7, with a tentative D call TRBD2 (5 bases). The germline gives CDR1 MNHEY, CDR2 SMNVEV (reference sequence). V was pared by 5 bases and J by 3 bases, with 17 bases between. The CDR3 consists of 15 residues. DNA for the CDR3: TGTGCCAGCAGTCACCCTAGCACCTCGTACTACGAGCAGTACTTC. It translates to CASSHPSTSYYEQYF.

V and J are TRBV7-2 and TRBJ1-1; 9 bases map to TRBD1. This CDR3 has 14 amino acids. J was trimmed by 1 base and V by 5 bases; bases with no gene match: 2. Germline lookup yields CDR1 SGHTA and CDR2 FQGNSA. CDR3: CASSKGQGNTEAFF. Written as DNA, the CDR3 is TGTGCCAGCAGCAAGGGACAGGGGAACACTGAAGCTTTCTTT.

This clone was observed a single time. The V gene is TRBV7-9, the J gene TRBJ2-7; maybe TRBD2 (5 bases). CDR3 size: 16 residues. Germline V gene lookup returns CDR1 SEHNR and CDR2 FQNEAQ (reference sequence). V lost 0 bases and J 1 base, leaving 13 bases between the germline ends. The CDR3: CASSLAWGGGSYEQYF. The DNA for the CDR3 is TGTGCCAGCAGCTTAGCTTGGGGTGGCGGGTCCTACGAGCAGTACTTC.

The chain combines TRBV7-2 with TRBJ1-2, with a weak D call TRBD1 (6 bases). Trimming removed 6 bases at V and 6 bases at J, with 14 bases between. Looked up from germline, CDR1 is SGHTA and CDR2 is FQGNSA. The CDR3 is made up of 13 amino acids. The CDR3 is CASRYTGTNGYTF. The CDR3 DNA reads TGTGCCAGCAGGTACACAGGGACTAATGGCTACACCTTC.

For the CDR3, the DNA is TGTGCCAGCAGCGCCCAGACAGGGAACACTGAAGCTTTCTTT. It encodes CASSAQTGNTEAFF. The gene calls are TRBV9 and TRBJ1-1; D is possibly TRBD1 (6 bases). The V gene's germline CDR1 is SGDLS and CDR2 YYNGEE. The ends were cut back, 3 bases at V and 1 base at J, with 10 bases in the middle. CDR3 length equals 14 residues.

The chain has TRBV9 and TRBJ2-3; possibly TRBD2 for D (6 bases). Germline CDR1 and CDR2: SGDLS and YYNGEE. This CDR3 is 15 amino acids long. The V end was cut by 4 bases, the J end by 0 bases, with 12 bases between. The CDR3 is CASSFGTSSTDTQYF. In nucleotides, the CDR3 is TGTGCCAGCAGCTTCGGGACTTCTAGCACAGATACGCAGTATTTT.

The chain has TRBV7-2 and TRBJ2-1; maybe TRBD2 (7 bases). From germline, CDR1 is SGHTA and CDR2 FQGNSA. Trimming pared 5 bases from V and 0 bases from J, leaving 14 bases between. The CDR3 loop spans 16 amino acids. The CDR3 DNA is TGTGCCAGCAGCAAGGGGGACTACAGCTCCTACAATGAGCAGTTCTTC. It codes for CASSKGDYSSYNEQFF.

The chain uses TRBV27 and TRBJ2-5; perhaps TRBD2 as D (6 bases). The V gene lost 5 bases and the J gene lost 7 bases, with 20 bases spanning the gap. From germline, CDR1 is MNHEY and CDR2 SMNVEV (reference sequence). The CDR3 is 15 amino acids. In DNA form, the CDR3 reads TGTGCCAGCAGTCCTAAAGGGACGGCCGGGGGGACCCAGTACTTC. Translating it yields CASSPKGTAGGTQYF.

The V call is TRBV13, the J call TRBJ1-1; weak D call: TRBD1 (6 bases). Trimming removed 1 base from V and 6 bases from J, with 12 bases in between. The CDR3 has 14 residues. Germline assignment: CDR1 PRHDT and CDR2 FYEKMQ (reference sequence). CDR3: CASSLEGVPAEAFF. The CDR3 nucleotides are TGTGCCAGCAGCTTAGAGGGGGTCCCGGCTGAAGCTTTCTTT.

The rearrangement joins TRBV5-1 to TRBJ2-3; D is ambiguous. The germline V gene encodes CDR1 SGHRS and CDR2 YFSETQ. The CDR3 covers 14 residues. Trimming removed 0 bases from V and 3 bases from J, with 8 bases in between. The CDR3 loop is CASSLAARTDTQYF. For the CDR3, the DNA is TGCGCCAGCAGCTTGGCCGCGCGGACAGATACGCAGTATTTT.

This clone occurred a few times. The V gene is TRBV4-1, the J gene TRBJ1-2, with TRBD1 matching 8 bases. Germline lookup yields CDR1 MGHRA and CDR2 YSYEKL. There are 13 residues in the CDR3. The trim removed 1 base at V and 5 bases at J, leaving 0 bases unmatched. DNA for the CDR3: TGCGCCAGCAGCCAAGGACAGGGGTATGGCTACACCTTC. Translation: CASSQGQGYGYTF.

This chain links TRBV7-2 with TRBJ2-7, with 9 nucleotides matching TRBD2. Unmatched junction bases numbered 17, after V lost 6 bases and J lost 5 bases. Germline V gene sequence: CDR1 SGHTA, CDR2 FQGNSA. This CDR3 is 17 amino acids long. CDR3 region: CASSPPRGGRAFHEQYF. The CDR3 DNA reads TGTGCCAGCAGTCCTCCTAGGGGCGGGAGGGCCTTCCACGAGCAGTACTTC.

The genes are TRBV2 and TRBJ1-1, with D maybe TRBD1 (5 bases). The germline V gene has CDR1 SNHLY and CDR2 FYNNEI. The CDR3 runs 12 residues. V lost 7 bases, J lost 3 bases, and 9 bases lay in between. CDR3 protein: CASTGGDTEAFF. The CDR3 nucleotides read TGTGCCAGCACGGGGGGGGACACTGAAGCTTTCTTT.

The genes are TRBV7-2 and TRBJ1-2; tentative D call: TRBD1 (5 bases). Germline CDR1 SGHTA, CDR2 FQGNSA. There are 14 residues in the CDR3. The V and J ends lost 1 base and 6 bases respectively, with 12 bases between them. CDR3 bases: TGTGCCAGCAGCTTAGAGGGGACGGGAGATGGCTACACCTTC. Amino acid sequence: CASSLEGTGDGYTF.

The CDR3 loop is CARSLVPGNTDTQYF. The CDR3 nucleotides read TGTGCCAGAAGCTTGGTCCCGGGAAACACAGATACGCAGTATTTT. The J gene is TRBJ2-3, the V gene TRBV5-3; possible D gene TRBD2, 5 bases. TRBV5-3 is labeled an ORF, and its function is uncertain. Trimming shortened V by 0 bases and J by 2 bases, and 10 bases separated the two germline ends. CDR3 length: 15 amino acids.

The V and J genes are TRBV30 and TRBJ2-3, with 10 positions matching TRBD2. Germline V gives CDR1 GTSNPN, CDR2 SVGIG (reference sequence). Unmatched junction bases numbered 7, after V lost 2 bases and J lost 8 bases. The CDR3 spans 14 residues. The CDR3 is CAWSPAGGPVTQYF. The CDR3 DNA is TGTGCCTGGAGTCCAGCGGGAGGGCCTGTTACGCAGTATTTT. The complete variable domain, with remaining parts taken from reference TRBV30 and TRBJ2-3, reads SQTIHQWPATLVQPVGSPLSLECTVEGTSNPNLYWYRQAAGRGLQLLFYSVGIGQISSEVPQNLSASRPQDRQFILSSKKLLLSDSGFYLCAWSPAGGPVTQYFGPGTRLTVL.